The source of this T cell receptor beta chain is a study of cytomegalovirus exposure and HLA in healthy donors. Overall study findings and caveats: TCR association rates varied by HLA locus in a later analysis, with DRB1 highest and HLA-C lowest. The productive fraction for most TCR beta V segments was about 87% or about 30% in an earlier analysis. The number of N-insertions in an Asian-associated ancestry cluster was reportedly below the 666-donor mean in a later analysis.

On this clone itself: The antigen is unknown.

Germline assignment: CDR1 MNHNS and CDR2 SASEGT. The CDR3 is 15 residues long. The trim removed 8 bases at V and 3 bases at J, leaving 13 bases unmatched. The PCR contained 60 Vbeta and 13 Jbeta primers. Sequencing used immunoSEQ multiplex PCR; TCRdb keeps in-frame clones, though not all of them. The table has 100,000 to 150,000 clones, about 81% seen once. This receptor was taken from a woman in her 30s in good health and CMV-seronegative. The rearrangement joins TRBV6-1 to TRBJ2-7; 7 bases match TRBD1. The source material was PBMCs. This CDR3 is CASALEVRQGYEQYF. CDR3 DNA sequence: TGTGCCAGCGCCCTGGAAGTTAGACAGGGCTACGAGCAGTACTTC.